A selection of T cell receptor beta chains follows, all from one sample in a study of T cell clonotyping in hematopoietic cell transplantation. Measured with immunoSEQ multiplex PCR; TCRdb has only the in-frame clones, and not every one. The table shows several thousand clones, with around 81% occurring only once. The specimen comprised peripheral blood mononuclear cells, sampled 100 days after allogeneic stem cell transplant. The receptor set was obtained from a male patient between 60 and 69 years old who had an allogeneic stem cell transplant, so T cells may come from the graft donor. Some clones in this sample may be carry-over from other donors' samples. The CDR3 runs from the conserved cysteine through the conserved F or W. A D gene is named only where the DNA matches it firmly. Rows give clone size only sometimes, using once, few, many, or a class for an expanded clone.

TRBV7-3,TRBJ2-5,TRBD2,once,CASSKTSGGQETQYF,TGTGCCAGCAGCAAGACTAGCGGGGGACAAGAGACCCAGTACTTC
TRBV30,TRBJ1-1,NA,NA,CAWSDPGGAEAFF,TGTGCCTGGAGTGATCCTGGCGGGGCTGAAGCTTTCTTT
TRBV6-5,TRBJ2-3,NA,NA,CASSSAGGADTQYF,TGTGCCAGCAGTTCCGCCGGCGGGGCAGATACGCAGTATTTT
TRBV30,TRBJ1-6,TRBD1,few,CAWAGGTGGSPLHF,TGTGCCTGGGCCGGAGGGACAGGGGGTTCACCCCTCCACTTT
TRBV7-2,TRBJ2-5,TRBD1,few,CASSSTGEEETQYF,TGTGCCAGCAGCTCGACAGGGGAGGAAGAGACCCAGTACTTC
TRBV9,TRBJ2-1,NA,NA,CASSAQGRSYNEQFF,TGTGCCAGCAGCGCACAGGGTCGGTCATACAATGAGCAGTTCTTC
TRBV11-2,TRBJ2-6,TRBD2,once,CASSRGLAGAGANVLTF,TGTGCCAGCAGCCGGGGACTAGCGGGAGCCGGGGCCAACGTCCTGACTTTC
TRBV27,TRBJ1-1,NA,few,CASSSGYTEAFF,TGTGCCAGCAGTTCGGGATACACTGAAGCTTTCTTT
TRBV29-1,TRBJ1-2,NA,NA,CSVATASGYTF,TGCAGCGTTGCGACAGCGTCGGGCTACACCTTC
TRBV7-2,TRBJ2-7,TRBD1,NA,CASSLETGGSYEQYF,TGTGCCAGCAGCTTGGAGACAGGGGGCAGCTACGAGCAGTACTTC
TRBV14,TRBJ1-2,TRBD1,NA,CASSLTPGGNYGYTF,TGTGCCAGCAGCCTAACCCCAGGGGGCAACTATGGCTACACCTTC
TRBV5-1,TRBJ2-7,NA,NA,CASSFSDSSYEQYF,TGCGCCAGCAGCTTCTCTGACAGCTCCTACGAGCAGTACTTC
TRBV5-1,TRBJ1-4,NA,NA,CASSLGQATNEKLFF,TGCGCCAGCAGCTTGGGACAGGCAACTAATGAAAAACTGTTTTTT
TRBV7-6,TRBJ2-1,NA,NA,CASSLGGMDEQFF,TGTGCCAGCAGCTTAGGGGGGATGGATGAGCAGTTCTTC
TRBV19,TRBJ1-1,TRBD1,NA,CASSPPGGENTEAFF,TGTGCCAGTAGTCCCCCAGGGGGGGAGAACACTGAAGCTTTCTTT
TRBV19,TRBJ1-5,NA,NA,CASSAPRLAQPQHF,TGTGCCAGTAGTGCCCCCCGTTTGGCTCAGCCCCAGCATTTT
TRBV6-5,TRBJ2-5,NA,NA,CASSYSGQETQYF,TGTGCCAGCAGTTACTCGGGACAAGAGACCCAGTACTTC
TRBV30,TRBJ2-7,TRBD2,NA,CAWSAGGLAPYEQYF,TGTGCCTGGAGTGCGGGTGGACTAGCGCCCTACGAGCAGTACTTC
TRBV4-1,TRBJ2-5,NA,NA,CASSGLANQETQYF,TGCGCCAGCAGCGGTCTTGCGAACCAAGAGACCCAGTACTTC
TRBV9,TRBJ2-3,NA,NA,CASSNRRGTGDTQYF,TGTGCCAGCAGCAACCGGCGCGGGACGGGAGATACGCAGTATTTT
TRBV5-4,TRBJ2-2,NA,NA,CASSFGGTGELFF,TGTGCCAGCAGCTTTGGGGGGACCGGGGAGCTGTTTTTT
TRBV6-5,TRBJ2-1,NA,NA,CASSYQGVLGLNEQFF,TGTGCCAGCAGTTACCAGGGAGTTCTTGGGCTCAATGAGCAGTTCTTC
TRBV11-2,TRBJ2-5,NA,NA,CASSLSLQETQYF,TGTGCCAGCAGCTTAAGTTTACAAGAGACCCAGTACTTC
TRBV9,TRBJ2-1,NA,NA,CASSRGPGGGNEQFF,TGTGCCAGCAGCCGTGGCCCCGGAGGGGGAAATGAGCAGTTCTTC
TRBV4-1,TRBJ1-1,NA,NA,CASSQDAGEVTEAFF,TGCGCCAGCAGCCAAGATGCAGGGGAGGTCACTGAAGCTTTCTTT
TRBV18,TRBJ2-7,TRBD1,NA,CASSPTGDSYEQYF,TGTGCCAGCTCACCGACAGGGGACTCCTACGAGCAGTACTTC
TRBV11-2,TRBJ1-3,NA,NA,CASSLGDWLLSGNTIYF,TGTGCCAGCAGCTTAGGGGACTGGCTGCTCTCTGGAAACACCATATATTTT
TRBV4-1,TRBJ1-2,NA,NA,CASSQGRLGYGYTF,TGCGCCAGCAGCCAAGGGAGGCTCGGCTATGGCTACACCTTC
TRBV15,TRBJ1-1,TRBD1,NA,CATSRGFGGGGKGNTEAFF,TGTGCCACCAGCAGAGGTTTTGGAGGAGGGGGCAAGGGGAACACTGAAGCTTTCTTT
TRBV19,TRBJ2-7,TRBD1,NA,CASSSRDRAFGEQYF,TGTGCCAGTAGTAGTCGGGACAGGGCGTTCGGCGAGCAGTACTTC
TRBV15,TRBJ1-2,TRBD1,NA,CATTVGTGKNYGYTF,TGTGCCACCACGGTCGGGACAGGGAAAAACTATGGCTACACCTTC
TRBV20-1,TRBJ2-1,NA,few,CSTPPVIF,TGCAGTACTCCGCCGGTAATCTTC
TRBV4-3,TRBJ1-2,NA,NA,CASSQDPGRAGSGYGYTF,TGCGCCAGCAGCCAAGATCCGGGGAGGGCAGGGTCCGGCTATGGCTACACCTTC
TRBV27,TRBJ1-2,NA,NA,CASRYHGVLNYGYTF,TGTGCCAGCAGGTACCACGGGGTGCTTAACTATGGCTACACCTTC
TRBV7-8,TRBJ2-7,NA,NA,CASSLDRNGHYEQYF,TGTGCCAGCAGCTTAGATCGGAACGGGCACTACGAGCAGTACTTC
TRBV27,TRBJ1-1,NA,NA,CASSLSEGDTEAFF,TGTGCCAGCAGTTTATCGGAGGGGGACACTGAAGCTTTCTTT
TRBV19,TRBJ1-4,NA,once,CASKDGPNEKLFF,TGTGCCAGCAAGGACGGCCCTAATGAAAAACTGTTTTTT
TRBV28,TRBJ1-6,NA,NA,CASRLPNSPLHF,TGTGCCAGCAGACTGCCGAATTCACCCCTCCACTTT